These 13 T cell receptor beta chains were all obtained from the same sample, sequenced in a study of cytomegalovirus exposure and HLA in healthy donors. Primers included in the PCR were 60 Vbeta and 13 Jbeta primers. Measured with immunoSEQ multiplex PCR; TCRdb has only the in-frame clones, and not every one. The profile shows 110,000 or so clones, under 70% of them singletons. The source material was PBMCs. These receptors originate from a young man in good health and CMV-seropositive.

The chain joins TRBV5-1 to TRBJ2-5; D perhaps matches TRBD2 (6 bases). The germline gives CDR1 SGHRS, CDR2 YFSETQ. With 5 bases removed from V and 4 bases from J, the gap between germline ends came to 12 bases. The CDR3 runs to 13 residues. This CDR3 reads CASRGSGGETQYF. CDR3 nucleotide sequence: TGCGCCAGCAGGGGTTCCGGGGGAGAGACCCAGTACTTC.

V is TRBV7-9 and J is TRBJ2-1, with D perhaps matching TRBD2 (5 bases). Trimming pared 7 bases from V and 0 bases from J, leaving 10 bases between. Germline V gene data show CDR1 as SEHNR and CDR2 as FQNEAQ (reference sequence). The CDR3 length is 14 residues. CDR3: CASMRVLSYNEQFF. The CDR3 DNA follows: TGTGCCAGCATGAGGGTTCTCTCCTACAATGAGCAGTTCTTC.

The CDR3 sequence: CATSRLAGGSSYNEQFF. CDR3 nucleotide sequence: TGTGCCACCAGCAGACTAGCGGGGGGTAGCTCCTACAATGAGCAGTTCTTC. The chain links TRBV15 to TRBJ2-1; 11 bases agree with TRBD2. The CDR3 is 17 amino acids. CDR1 and CDR2 from the germline V gene are LNHNV and YYDKDF (reference sequence). Trimming at V came to 2 bases and at J to 0 bases, leaving 3 bases not matched to a gene.

This CDR3 reads CASSFGGNTQYF. In nucleotides, the CDR3 is TGTGCCAGCTCCTTCGGGGGAAATACGCAGTATTTT. The V call is TRBV7-2, the J call TRBJ2-3; a possible D gene is TRBD2 (6 bases). The CDR3 extends over 12 amino acids. V was pared by 8 bases and J by 7 bases, with 13 bases between. CDR1 and CDR2 from the germline V gene are SGHTA and FQGNSA.

The CDR3 region is CASGPGYTEAFF. CDR3 nucleotides: TGTGCCAGCGGCCCAGGGTATACTGAAGCTTTCTTT. This chain links TRBV6-5 with TRBJ1-1; TRBD1 is a possible D gene (5 bases). V was pared by 8 bases and J by 5 bases, with 12 bases between. Germline V gene sequence: CDR1 MNHEY, CDR2 SVGAGI. This CDR3 contains 12 residues.

The rearrangement joins TRBV10-3 to TRBJ1-6, with D unresolved. Germline values: CDR1 ENHRY, CDR2 SYGVKD. V was trimmed by 1 base and J by 9 bases, leaving 10 bases between them. The CDR3 has 14 residues. The DNA of the CDR3 is TGTGCCATCAGTGAGTTGGCGGGTATTTCACCCCTCCACTTT. The encoded protein is CAISELAGISPLHF.

The chain couples TRBV7-9 to TRBJ2-7; tentatively, D is TRBD2 (5 bases). There are 13 residues in the CDR3. V dropped 0 bases and J dropped 3 bases, with 6 bases sitting between them. Germline V gene lookup returns CDR1 SEHNR and CDR2 FQNEAQ (reference sequence). The CDR3 reads CASSLAGDYEQYF. DNA of the CDR3: TGTGCCAGCAGCTTAGCGGGAGACTACGAGCAGTACTTC.

The rearrangement joins TRBV9 to TRBJ2-5, with 11 bases lining up with TRBD2. This CDR3 region has 17 residues. Germline CDR1 reads SGDLS; CDR2 reads YYNGEE. V trimming: 0 bases; J trimming: 5 bases; junction bases outside the gene matches: 9. The CDR3: CASSVGIAGGPQETQYF. CDR3 coding DNA: TGTGCCAGCAGCGTAGGAATAGCGGGGGGGCCCCAGGAGACCCAGTACTTC.

This rearrangement joins TRBV2 to TRBJ2-7; 7 bases are a match to TRBD1. Germline CDR1 is SNHLY and CDR2 is FYNNEI. J lost 6 bases, V lost 7 bases, and 9 bases had no gene match. This CDR3 is built from 13 residues. The CDR3 DNA follows: TGTGCCAGCAACGACAGGGTCTCAGGCGAGCAGTACTTC. This encodes CASNDRVSGEQYF.

The CDR3 sequence: CASSLDGTVIHYEQYV. CDR3 coding DNA: TGTGCCAGCAGCTTAGATGGGACAGTAATTCACTACGAGCAGTACGTC. V gene TRBV11-2 combines with J gene TRBJ2-7, with TRBD1 matching over 7 bases. J lost 3 bases, V lost 0 bases, and 8 bases had no gene match. This CDR3 has 16 residues. The germline CDR1 and CDR2 sequences are SGHAT and FQNNGV.

The genes are TRBV9 and TRBJ2-5; 10 bases align to TRBD1. The V and J ends lost 3 bases and 5 bases, in that order; junction bases with no gene match: 19. The germline V gene has CDR1 SGDLS and CDR2 YYNGEE. The CDR3 has 19 amino acids. This CDR3 is CASSAGSLVGTGVRETQYF. The CDR3 DNA sequence: TGTGCCAGCAGCGCTGGCTCCCTCGTTGGGACAGGGGTTCGGGAGACCCAGTACTTC.

The chain joins TRBV7-9 to TRBJ2-5, with TRBD2 matching over 9 bases. V lost 1 base to trimming and J lost 1 base; unmatched junction nucleotides: 10. CDR1 is SEHNR, CDR2 FQNEAQ, per germline (reference sequence). CDR3 size: 18 residues. CDR3 loop: CASSLDGPTSGLQETQYF. For the CDR3, the DNA is TGTGCCAGCAGCTTAGATGGGCCGACTAGCGGCCTCCAAGAGACCCAGTACTTC.

This clone was counted at least ten times. The DNA of the CDR3 is TGCGCCAGCAGCTTTGGCAGTTCTAATTCACCCCTCCACTTT. Its translation is CASSFGSSNSPLHF. The chain joins TRBV5-1 to TRBJ1-6; unclear D gene. The V and J ends lost 2 bases and 6 bases respectively, with 9 bases between them. This CDR3 has 14 amino acids. Germline V gene data show CDR1 as SGHRS and CDR2 as YFSETQ.